What follows describes a single T cell receptor (beta chain). The antigen remains unidentified. The data are from a study of T cells after yellow fever vaccination. Overall study context: The SMART-Seq v4 Ultra Low Input method served to prepare the low-cell-number fractions. The study's findings and limits: FACS-sorted repertoires might harbor abundant contaminating clonotypes from the bulk population. Subsequent to the booster, the majority of primary-vaccination clones reappeared (less than 97% CD4, 70% to 90% CD8). CD4 and CD8 compartments shared a small share of clonotypes, likely from convergent recombination.

In TCRdb, the 5' RACE reads were re-called with MiXCR into one record per CDR3 protein. The table lists some 300,000 distinct CDR3 sequences, approximately 8% of them singletons. The CDR3 is 17 amino acids. The germline V gene encodes CDR1 DFQATT and CDR2 SNEGSKA (reference sequence). Unmatched junction bases numbered 17, after V lost 5 bases and J lost 7 bases. The material was CD4+ T cells sorted from PBMCs, obtained 5 days after the yellow fever booster vaccination. This clonotype was sampled from a man aged 18-30 years who received the YFV17D yellow fever vaccine. The V and J genes are TRBV20-1 and TRBJ2-5; TRBD2 aligns across 12 bases. CDR3 loop: CSAGQRLAGASRGTQYF. CDR3 nucleotides: TGCAGTGCTGGGCAACGACTAGCGGGGGCCAGCCGGGGGACCCAGTACTTC.